This T cell receptor (beta chain) was sequenced during a study of technical replicates of blood from a few donors. Germline lookup yields CDR1 SNHLY and CDR2 FYNNEI. Losses at the gene ends were 5 bases for V and 0 bases for J; bases not matched to a gene: 5. CDR3 length equals 15 residues. The table came from immunoSEQ multiplex PCR; TCRdb's copy has only in-frame clones and leaves some out. Among some 71,000 clones listed, around 97% were seen once. The TCR originated in a human donor in good health. The sequenced material came from T cells isolated from PBMCs. The chain couples TRBV2 to TRBJ1-1; 8 bases map to TRBD1. The CDR3 sequence is CASSFRGLVNTEAFF. The DNA of the CDR3 is TGTGCCAGCAGTTTCAGGGGGCTCGTGAACACTGAAGCTTTCTTT.